This T cell receptor beta chain derives from a study of blood T cells in healthy people across ages. This clonotype has more than one count but fewer than ten. With a J-beta primer mix and a sample-barcoded 5' primer, a second PCR ran 7 to 11 cycles. Via MiXCR, TCRdb re-called the 5' RACE reads, giving one row per CDR3 protein. This sample has around 1.5 million distinct CDR3 sequences, with 30% to 40% found just once. V was pared by 4 bases and J by 5 bases, with 7 bases of the junction left unmatched. The germline V gene has CDR1 SGDLS and CDR2 YYNGEE. The CDR3 contains 14 residues. This TCR was recovered from a woman aged 25 to 39 in good health. The chain uses TRBV9 and TRBJ2-5; 8 bases match TRBD2. Material: blood. CDR3: CASSSLSGGETQYF. CDR3 nucleotide sequence: TGTGCCAGCAGCTCCCTAAGCGGGGGTGAGACCCAGTACTTC.